This T cell receptor (beta chain) was retrieved from a study of identical twins. From germline, CDR1 is SGHTA and CDR2 FQGNSA. With 7 bases removed from V and 6 bases from J, the gap between germline ends came to 15 bases. The CDR3 runs 14 residues. One entry per CDR3 protein results from TCRdb running MiXCR on the 5' RACE reads. The sample lists about 520,000 distinct CDR3 sequences; 20% to 25% were seen once. This clonotype has only a few counts. These data also featured in a second study, about T cells expressing NK-cell markers.

This clonotype was obtained from a woman between 18 and 29 years old in good health. The chain recombines TRBV7-2 with TRBJ2-2; D ambiguous. Sequenced sample: CD4+ T cells sorted from blood. The DNA of the CDR3 is TGTGCCAGCAAAGGTGTCCCTAGAGCCGGGGAGCTGTTTTTT. Its protein is CASKGVPRAGELFF.